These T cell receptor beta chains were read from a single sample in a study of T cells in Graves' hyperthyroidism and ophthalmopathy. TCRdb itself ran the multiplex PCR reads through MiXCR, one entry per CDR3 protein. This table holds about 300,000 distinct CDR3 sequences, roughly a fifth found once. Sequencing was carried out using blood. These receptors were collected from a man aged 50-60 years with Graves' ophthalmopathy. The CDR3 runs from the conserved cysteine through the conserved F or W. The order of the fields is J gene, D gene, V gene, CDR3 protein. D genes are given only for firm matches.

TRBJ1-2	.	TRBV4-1	CASSQDPTGDYGYTF
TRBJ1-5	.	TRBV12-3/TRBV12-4	CASSFAPPGGNQPQHF
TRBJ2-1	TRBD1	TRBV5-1	CATPPDRGKEGEQFF
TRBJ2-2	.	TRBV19	CASSWTQTNTGELFF
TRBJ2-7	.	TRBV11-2	CASSLDPGLSSSYEQYF
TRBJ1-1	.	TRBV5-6	CASSVVLTANTEAFF
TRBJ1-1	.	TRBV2	CASIREGNTEAFF
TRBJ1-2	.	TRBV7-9	CASSPPGDYGYTF
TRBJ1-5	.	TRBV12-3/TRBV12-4	CASSNDRRGARSGQPQHF
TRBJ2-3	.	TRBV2	CASASRYLRGDTQYF
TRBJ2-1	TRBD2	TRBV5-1	CASGETSGNNEQFF
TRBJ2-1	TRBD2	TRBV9	CASSVGGGRDDEQFF
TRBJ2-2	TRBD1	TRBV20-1	CSATGVFRTGELFF
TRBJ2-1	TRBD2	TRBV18	CASSLTSGNRHNEQFF
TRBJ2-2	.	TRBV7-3	CASSWARTNTGELFF
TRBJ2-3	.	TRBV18	CASSLSAAGDTQYF
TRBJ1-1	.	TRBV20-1	CSASVAGMNTEAFF
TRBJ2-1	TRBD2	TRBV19	CASSIGLAGDEQFF
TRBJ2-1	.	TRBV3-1	CASSQGGASYNEQFF
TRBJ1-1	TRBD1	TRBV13	CASSRRTGNFPEAFF